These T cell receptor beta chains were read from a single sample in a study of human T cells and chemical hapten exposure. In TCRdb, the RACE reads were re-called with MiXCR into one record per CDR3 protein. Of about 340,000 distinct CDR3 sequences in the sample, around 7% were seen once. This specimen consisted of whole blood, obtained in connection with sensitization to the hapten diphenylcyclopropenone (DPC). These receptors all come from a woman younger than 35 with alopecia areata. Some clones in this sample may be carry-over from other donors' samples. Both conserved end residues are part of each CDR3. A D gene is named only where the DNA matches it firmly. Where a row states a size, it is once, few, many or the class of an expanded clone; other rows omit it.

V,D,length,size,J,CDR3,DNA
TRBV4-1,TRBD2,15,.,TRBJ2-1,CASRRTSGEYNEQFF,TGCGCCAGCAGAAGGACTAGCGGGGAGTACAATGAGCAGTTCTTC
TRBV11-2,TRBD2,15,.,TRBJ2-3,CASSYVTSNTDTQYF,TGTGCCAGCAGCTATGTGACTAGCAACACAGATACGCAGTATTTT
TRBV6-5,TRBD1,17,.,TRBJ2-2,CASSYSIGAGGTGELFF,TGTGCCAGCAGTTACTCGATCGGGGCAGGGGGCACCGGGGAGCTGTTTTTT
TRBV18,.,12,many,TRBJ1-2,CASSPENYGYTF,TGTGCCAGCTCACCCGAGAACTATGGCTACACCTTC
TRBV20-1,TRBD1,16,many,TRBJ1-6,CSARDIGTAQNSPLHF,TGCAGTGCTAGAGATATAGGGACAGCACAGAATTCACCCCTCCACTTT
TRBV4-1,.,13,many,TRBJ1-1,CASSRLPWDIAFF,TGCGCCAGCAGCCGATTACCGTGGGACATCGCATTCTTT
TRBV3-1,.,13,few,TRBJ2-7,CASSLNYRDEQYF,TGTGCCAGCAGCCTTAACTACAGGGACGAGCAGTACTTC
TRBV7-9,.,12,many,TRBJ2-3,CASSLASDTQYF,TGTGCCAGCAGCTTAGCGTCAGATACGCAGTATTTT
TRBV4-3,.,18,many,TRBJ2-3,CASSQEGSDSGLPDTQYF,TGCGCCAGCAGCCAAGAGGGCTCGGACAGCGGTTTGCCAGATACGCAGTATTTT
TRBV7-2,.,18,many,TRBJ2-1,CASSPRLGALSSYNEQFF,TGTGCCAGCAGCCCGCGGTTGGGGGCTTTGAGCTCCTACAATGAGCAGTTCTTC
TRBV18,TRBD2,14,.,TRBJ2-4,CASSPTGEGNIQYF,TGTGCCAGCTCACCAACGGGGGAGGGAAACATTCAGTACTTC
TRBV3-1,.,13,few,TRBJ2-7,CASSQKGVREQYF,TGTGCCAGCAGCCAGAAAGGAGTAAGGGAGCAGTACTTC
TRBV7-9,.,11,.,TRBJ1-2,CASSLGKGYTF,TGTGCCAGCAGCTTGGGCAAAGGCTACACCTTC
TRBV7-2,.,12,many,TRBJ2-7,CASSQPSYEQYF,TGTGCCAGCAGCCAACCCTCCTACGAGCAGTACTTC
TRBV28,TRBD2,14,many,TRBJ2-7,CASSPSGINYEQYF,TGTGCCAGCAGCCCTAGCGGGATAAACTACGAGCAGTACTTC
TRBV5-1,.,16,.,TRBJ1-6,CASADTWTAGSSPLHF,TGCGCCAGCGCAGATACTTGGACAGCGGGCAGTTCACCCCTCCACTTT